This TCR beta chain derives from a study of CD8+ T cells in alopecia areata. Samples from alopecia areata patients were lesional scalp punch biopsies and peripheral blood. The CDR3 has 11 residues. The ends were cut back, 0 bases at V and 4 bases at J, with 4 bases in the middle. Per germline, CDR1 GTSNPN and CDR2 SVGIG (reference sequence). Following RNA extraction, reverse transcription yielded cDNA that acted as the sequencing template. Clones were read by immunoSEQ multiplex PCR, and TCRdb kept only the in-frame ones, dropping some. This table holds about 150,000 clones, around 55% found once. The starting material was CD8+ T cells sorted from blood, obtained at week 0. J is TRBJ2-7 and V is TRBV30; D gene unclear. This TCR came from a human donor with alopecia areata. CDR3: CAWSVQYEQYF. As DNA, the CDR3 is TGTGCCTGGAGTGTACAGTACGAGCAGTACTTC.